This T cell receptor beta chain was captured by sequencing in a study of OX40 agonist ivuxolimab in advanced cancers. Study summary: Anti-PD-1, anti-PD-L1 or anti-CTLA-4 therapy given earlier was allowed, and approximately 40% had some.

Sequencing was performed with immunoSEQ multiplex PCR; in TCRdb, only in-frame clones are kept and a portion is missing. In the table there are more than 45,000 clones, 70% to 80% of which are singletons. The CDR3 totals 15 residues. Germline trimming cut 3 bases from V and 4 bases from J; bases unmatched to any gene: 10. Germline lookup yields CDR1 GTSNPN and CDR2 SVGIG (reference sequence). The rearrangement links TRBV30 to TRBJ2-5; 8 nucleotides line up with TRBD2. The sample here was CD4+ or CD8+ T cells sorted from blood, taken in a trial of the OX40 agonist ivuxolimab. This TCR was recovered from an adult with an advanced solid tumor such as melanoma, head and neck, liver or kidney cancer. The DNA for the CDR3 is TGTGCCTGGAGCCCGGGGACTAGTCGGGGAGAGACCCAGTACTTC. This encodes CAWSPGTSRGETQYF. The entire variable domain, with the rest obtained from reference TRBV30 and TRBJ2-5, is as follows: SQTIHQWPATLVQPVGSPLSLECTVEGTSNPNLYWYRQAAGRGLQLLFYSVGIGQISSEVPQNLSASRPQDRQFILSSKKLLLSDSGFYLCAWSPGTSRGETQYFGPGTRLLVL.